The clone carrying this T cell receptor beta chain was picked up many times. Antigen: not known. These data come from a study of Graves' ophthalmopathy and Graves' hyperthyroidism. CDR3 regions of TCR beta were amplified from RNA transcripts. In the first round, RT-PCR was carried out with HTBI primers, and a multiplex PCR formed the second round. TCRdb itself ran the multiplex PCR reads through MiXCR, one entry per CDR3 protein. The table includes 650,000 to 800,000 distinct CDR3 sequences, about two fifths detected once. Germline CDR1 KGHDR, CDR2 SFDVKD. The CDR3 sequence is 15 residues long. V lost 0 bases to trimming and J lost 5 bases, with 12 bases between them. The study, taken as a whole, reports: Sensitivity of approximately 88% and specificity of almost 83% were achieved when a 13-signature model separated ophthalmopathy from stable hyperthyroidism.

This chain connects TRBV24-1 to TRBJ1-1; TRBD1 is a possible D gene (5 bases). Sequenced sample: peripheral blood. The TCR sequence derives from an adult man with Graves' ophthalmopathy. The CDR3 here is CATSDLPAGWTEAFF. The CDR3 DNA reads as TGTGCCACCAGTGATTTGCCGGCAGGGTGGACTGAAGCTTTCTTT.